Shown below are 15 T cell receptor beta chains from a single sample sequenced in a study of T cell responses to AZD1222 COVID-19 vaccine. Produced via immunoSEQ multiplex PCR; TCRdb's table is partial and in-frame only. The sample yields 150,000 to 200,000 clones, around 90% seen once. The input for sequencing was peripheral blood, taken 28 days after the second AZD1222 dose. The receptors shown here come from an adult who received the AZD1222 COVID-19 vaccine.

The rearrangement links TRBV4-1 to TRBJ1-2; unclear D gene. This CDR3 is 14 amino acids long. The V end was cut by 0 bases, the J end by 3 bases, with 8 bases between. Germline lookup yields CDR1 MGHRA and CDR2 YSYEKL. The CDR3 bases are TGCGCCAGCAGCCAAGATCGGTCATACTATGGCTACACCTTC. Amino acids: CASSQDRSYYGYTF.

This clone was recorded only once. J is TRBJ1-2 and V is TRBV2; TRBD1 aligns across 12 bases. The CDR3 loop spans 18 amino acids. The germline V gene encodes CDR1 SNHLY and CDR2 FYNNEI. V trimming: 6 bases; J trimming: 3 bases; junction bases outside the gene matches: 14. The CDR3 DNA follows: TGTGCCAGCAGATATAGCTCCGGGACAGGGGGCGAACACTATGGCTACACCTTC. Amino acid sequence: CASRYSSGTGGEHYGYTF.

The chain combines TRBV30 with TRBJ2-7; possible D gene TRBD1, 5 bases. Looked up from germline, CDR1 is GTSNPN and CDR2 is SVGIG (reference sequence). The CDR3 totals 13 residues. Trimming removed 2 bases at V and 2 bases at J, with 10 bases between. CDR3 in DNA: TGTGCCTGGAGTCCTCAGGGTCCCTACGAGCAGTACTTC. It yields the protein CAWSPQGPYEQYF.

This clone was counted a single time. This sequence joins TRBV4-2 and TRBJ2-7, with D unresolved. The CDR3 spans 16 residues. The V and J ends lost 1 base and 3 bases respectively, with 16 bases between them. Germline V gene lookup returns CDR1 LGHNA and CDR2 YNFKEQ. As DNA, the CDR3 is TGTGCCAGCAGCCAAGGCAACTCCATAGCCAGCTACGAGCAGTACTTC. The encoded protein is CASSQGNSIASYEQYF.

The CDR3 loop reads CASSHGVEQYF. CDR3 DNA: TGTGCCAGCAGCCACGGGGTCGAGCAGTACTTC. The V call is TRBV27, the J call TRBJ2-7; possible D gene TRBD2, 5 bases. Per the germline V gene, CDR1 is MNHEY and CDR2 is SMNVEV (reference sequence). Trimming pared 6 bases from V and 6 bases from J, leaving 9 bases between. There are 11 residues in the CDR3.

This chain uses TRBV19 with TRBJ2-3; 16 bases fit TRBD2. This CDR3 is 16 amino acids long. Germline lookup yields CDR1 LNHDA and CDR2 SQIVND (reference sequence). Germline trimming cut 5 bases from V and 5 bases from J; bases unmatched to any gene: 4. The DNA of the CDR3 is TGTGCCAGTAGTCCCGGGACTAGCGGGGGGGGAGATACGCAGTATTTT. It is translated as CASSPGTSGGGDTQYF. Looking up the rest from reference TRBV19 and TRBJ2-3 gives the full variable domain: DGGITQSPKYLFRKEGQNVTLSCEQNLNHDAMYWYRQDPGQGLRLIYYSQIVNDFQKGDIAEGYSVSREKKESFPLTVTSAQKNPTAFYLCASSPGTSGGGDTQYFGPGTRLTVL.

V gene TRBV5-4 combines with J gene TRBJ2-3; D is possibly TRBD1 (6 bases). Germline V CDR1 and CDR2: SGHNT, YYREEE (reference sequence). The germline V and J ends were trimmed by 3 bases and 12 bases, with 11 bases remaining between them. The CDR3 runs 11 residues. The CDR3 DNA reads TGTGCCAGCAGCTCAACAGGGCTACAGTATTTT. This translates into CASSSTGLQYF.

The chain links TRBV5-4 to TRBJ1-6; D is uncertain. V was cut by 0 bases and J by 13 bases, with 20 bases left in between. CDR3 length equals 16 residues. Germline V CDR1 and CDR2: SGHNT, YYREEE (reference sequence). The CDR3 nucleotides are TGTGCCAGCAGCTTGGGGCGGCCACTCGTATGTTGGCCCCTCCACTTT. It specifies CASSLGRPLVCWPLHF.

The V gene is TRBV9, the J gene TRBJ1-4, with 10 bases fitting TRBD1. The CDR3 sequence is 15 residues long. Germline values: CDR1 SGDLS, CDR2 YYNGEE. After removal of 0 bases from V and 6 bases from J, the junction contained 2 bases not matched to a gene. The CDR3 is CASSVGGTGDEKLFF. CDR3 in DNA: TGTGCCAGCAGCGTAGGGGGGACAGGGGATGAAAAACTGTTTTTT.

The genes are TRBV7-3 and TRBJ2-2; D gene unclear. Trimming pared 3 bases from V and 8 bases from J, leaving 7 bases between. Germline V gives CDR1 SGHTA, CDR2 FQGTGA. The CDR3 loop spans 12 amino acids. The DNA of the CDR3 is TGTGCCAGCAGCTTCGACGGTGGGGAGCTGTTTTTT. This gives the protein CASSFDGGELFF. The full variable domain, with the rest looked up from reference TRBV7-3 and TRBJ2-2, is GAGVSQTPSNKVTEKGKYVELRCDPISGHTALYWYRQSLGQGPEFLIYFQGTGAADDSGLPNDRFFAVRPEGSVSTLKIQRTERGDSAVYLCASSFDGGELFFGEGSRLTVL.

This clone is a singleton in its sample. V and J are TRBV19 and TRBJ2-5; D unclear. Deletions cut 7 bases from V and 2 bases from J, with 17 bases between. This CDR3 has 15 amino acids. Per germline, CDR1 LNHDA and CDR2 SQIVND (reference sequence). CDR3 in DNA: TGTGCCAGTACCCCGGGCGGCCAAAAGCAAGAGACCCAGTACTTC. Amino acids: CASTPGGQKQETQYF.

In its sample, this clone was seen once. This sequence joins TRBV20-1 and TRBJ2-5, with D possibly TRBD1 on 6 matching bases. The CDR3 has 11 amino acids. Trimming left V 5 bases short and J 3 bases short, with 7 bases between. CDR1 is DFQATT and CDR2 is SNEGSKA in the germline V gene (reference sequence). Here the CDR3 DNA reads TGCAGTGCTCACAGGGAAGAGACCCAGTACTTC. It is translated as CSAHREETQYF.

This rearrangement joins TRBV5-5 to TRBJ1-6; 7 positions agree with TRBD1. Germline CDR1 is SGHKS and CDR2 is YYEKEE (reference sequence). The V and J ends lost 8 bases and 9 bases, in that order; junction bases with no gene match: 11. This CDR3 comprises 14 residues. For the CDR3, the DNA is TGTGCCAGGTTAGTACAGGGGTCCGCTTCACCCCTCCACTTT. As protein: CARLVQGSASPLHF.

Of note for this clone: In the same sample, other DNA sequences code for this CDR3. This rearrangement joins TRBV19 to TRBJ1-5; D gene ambiguous. CDR3 size: 13 residues. CDR1 and CDR2 (germline): LNHDA, SQIVND (reference sequence). Trimming cost V 6 bases and J 4 bases, with 10 bases left between them. The CDR3 coding sequence is TGTGCCAGTAGCGACACGGGAAATCAGCCCCAGCATTTT. It is translated as CASSDTGNQPQHF.

The chain links TRBV11-2 to TRBJ2-1, with D perhaps matching TRBD2 (5 bases). Germline loops: CDR1 SGHAT, CDR2 FQNNGV. The CDR3 runs 13 residues. V lost 5 bases to trimming and J lost 5 bases, with 10 bases between them. The CDR3 sequence: CASSLGLNNEQFF. Here the CDR3 DNA reads TGTGCCAGCAGCCTCGGACTTAACAATGAGCAGTTCTTC.